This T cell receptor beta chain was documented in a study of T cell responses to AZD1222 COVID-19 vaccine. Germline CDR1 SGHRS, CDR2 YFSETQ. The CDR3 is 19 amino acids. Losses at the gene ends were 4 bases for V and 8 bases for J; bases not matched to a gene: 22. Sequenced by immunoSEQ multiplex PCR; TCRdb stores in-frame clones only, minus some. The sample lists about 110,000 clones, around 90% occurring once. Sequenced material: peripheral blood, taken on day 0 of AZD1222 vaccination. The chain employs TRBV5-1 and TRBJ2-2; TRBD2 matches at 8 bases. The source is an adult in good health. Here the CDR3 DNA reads TGCGCCAGCAGCGTGGACCAGCGGGAGTCCCCTGGGATTCCGGGGGAGCTGTTTTTT. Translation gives CASSVDQRESPGIPGELFF.